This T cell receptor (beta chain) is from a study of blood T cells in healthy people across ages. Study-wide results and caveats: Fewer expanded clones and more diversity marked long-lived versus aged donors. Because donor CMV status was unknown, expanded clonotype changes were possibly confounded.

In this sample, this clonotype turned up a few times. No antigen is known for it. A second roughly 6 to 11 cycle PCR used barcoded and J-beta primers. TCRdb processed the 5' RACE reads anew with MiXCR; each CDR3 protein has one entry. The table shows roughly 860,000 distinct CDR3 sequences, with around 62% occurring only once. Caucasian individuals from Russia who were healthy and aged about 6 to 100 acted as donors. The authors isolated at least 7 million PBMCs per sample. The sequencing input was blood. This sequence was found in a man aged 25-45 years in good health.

The CDR3 DNA is TGCAGTGCACGGGGACTACATGAGCAGTTCTTC. Its translation: CSARGLHEQFF. The chain recombines TRBV20-1 with TRBJ2-1; 7 bases align to TRBD2. CDR1 is DFQATT, CDR2 SNEGSKA, per germline (reference sequence). This CDR3 region has 11 residues. With 6 bases clipped from V and 8 bases from J, the junction kept 4 bases outside the gene matches.